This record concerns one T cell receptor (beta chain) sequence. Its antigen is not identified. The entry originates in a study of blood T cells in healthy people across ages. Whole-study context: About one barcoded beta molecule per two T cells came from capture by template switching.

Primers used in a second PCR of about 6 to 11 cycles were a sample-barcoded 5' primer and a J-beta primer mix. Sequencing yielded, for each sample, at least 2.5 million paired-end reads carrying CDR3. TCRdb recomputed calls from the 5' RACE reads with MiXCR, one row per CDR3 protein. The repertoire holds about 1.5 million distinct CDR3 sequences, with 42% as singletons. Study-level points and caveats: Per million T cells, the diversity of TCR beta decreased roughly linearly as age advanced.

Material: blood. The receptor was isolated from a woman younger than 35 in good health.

The CDR3 is CASSATSGIGELFF. In DNA, the CDR3 is TGTGCCAGCAGCGCAACCTCAGGAATAGGGGAGCTGTTTTTT. The V and J genes are TRBV7-7 and TRBJ2-2; D remains ambiguous. The CDR3 is made up of 14 amino acids. Germline V gene sequence: CDR1 SSHAT, CDR2 FNYEAQ (reference sequence). V lost 5 bases, J lost 8 bases, and 15 bases lay in between.